The 8 T cell receptor beta chains in this list originate from one sample, sequenced in a study of blood T cell repertoires in COVID-19. Assay: immunoSEQ multiplex PCR; the TCRdb copy retains only in-frame clones and omits some. The sample has roughly 71,000 clones, approximately 91% seen once; the top ten hold roughly 29%. The sample consisted of peripheral blood. The receptors were gathered from a man aged 50-60 years with acute or convalescent COVID-19.

V gene TRBV18 combines with J gene TRBJ1-1; D gene unclear. Germline lookup yields CDR1 KGHSH and CDR2 LQKENI. Deletions cut 0 bases from V and 3 bases from J, with 8 bases between. The CDR3 is 14 residues long. CDR3 sequence reads: CASSPPAGYTEAFF. In DNA form, the CDR3 reads TGTGCCAGCTCACCACCGGCAGGCTACACTGAAGCTTTCTTT.

V is TRBV7-3 and J is TRBJ1-6; 7 bases agree with TRBD1. Germline V gives CDR1 SGHTA, CDR2 FQGTGA. After removal of 5 bases from V and 8 bases from J, the junction contained 6 bases not matched to a gene. The CDR3 is 14 amino acids. CDR3 sequence (DNA): TGTGCCAGCAGCCCGGGACAGACCGATTCACCCCTCCACTTT. Protein sequence: CASSPGQTDSPLHF.

This clone was counted between two and nine times. The rearrangement uses TRBV7-8 and TRBJ1-5; D possibly corresponds to TRBD1 (6 bases). Deletions cut 5 bases from V and 3 bases from J, with 11 bases between. This CDR3 region has 14 residues. Germline-derived CDR1 and CDR2 are SGHVS and FQNEAQ. The CDR3 protein is CASSTRDNNQPQHF. CDR3 nucleotides: TGTGCCAGCAGCACCCGGGACAACAATCAGCCCCAGCATTTT. The full variable domain, in which reference TRBV7-8 and TRBJ1-5 provide the parts outside the CDR3, is GAGVSQSPRYKVAKRGQDVALRCDPISGHVSLFWYQQALGQGPEFLTYFQNEAQLDKSGLPSDRFFAERPEGSVSTLKIQRTQQEDSAVYLCASSTRDNNQPQHFGDGTRLSIL.

The gene calls are TRBV7-9 and TRBJ2-5; the match to TRBD1 covers 8 bases. The CDR3 contains 14 residues. The V gene end was trimmed by 4 bases and the J gene end by 1 base; junction bases not matched to a gene: 2. The germline gives CDR1 SEHNR, CDR2 FQNEAQ (reference sequence). CDR3 protein: CASSSDRAQETQYF. CDR3 sequence (DNA): TGTGCCAGCAGCTCGGACAGGGCCCAAGAGACCCAGTACTTC. The whole variable domain, remainder taken from reference TRBV7-9 and TRBJ2-5, is DTGVSQNPRHKITKRGQNVTFRCDPISEHNRLYWYRQTLGQGPEFLTYFQNEAQLEKSRLLSDRFSAERPKGSFSTLEIQRTEQGDSAMYLCASSSDRAQETQYFGPGTRLLVL.

The rearrangement joins TRBV11-2 to TRBJ2-7, with 7 nucleotides matching TRBD2. The CDR3 is 13 residues long. V dropped 2 bases and J dropped 13; count of bases not matched to a gene: 11. The germline V gene encodes CDR1 SGHAT and CDR2 FQNNGV. The CDR3, as DNA: TGTGCCAGCAGCTTAATCCCGGGGGGAAGCATATACTTC. It translates to CASSLIPGGSIYF.

This chain uses TRBV5-4 with TRBJ2-7; D gene unclear. The CDR3 sequence is 13 residues long. The V end was cut by 4 bases, the J end by 2 bases, with 10 bases between. Germline CDR1 SGHNT, CDR2 YYREEE (reference sequence). CDR3 nucleotides: TGTGCCAGCAGCGACGGGTCTGCCTACGAGCAGTACTTC. This encodes CASSDGSAYEQYF.

The chain uses TRBV24-1 and TRBJ2-5, with D possibly TRBD1 on 5 matching bases. The CDR3 spans 15 residues. V shed 4 bases and J shed 0 bases, with 11 bases lying between them. CDR1 is KGHDR, CDR2 SFDVKD, per germline. CDR3 protein: CATSESSGNQETQYF. The DNA of the CDR3 is TGTGCCACCAGTGAGTCCTCAGGGAACCAAGAGACCCAGTACTTC.

The V call is TRBV24-1, the J call TRBJ2-5; TRBD1 matches 7 bases. Germline CDR1 is KGHDR and CDR2 is SFDVKD. There are 15 residues in the CDR3. The J segment lost 4 bases and the V segment lost 0 bases, leaving 4 bases of the junction unmatched. This CDR3 reads CATSDLGDSRETQYF. Here the CDR3 DNA reads TGTGCCACCAGTGATTTGGGGGACAGTCGAGAGACCCAGTACTTC.